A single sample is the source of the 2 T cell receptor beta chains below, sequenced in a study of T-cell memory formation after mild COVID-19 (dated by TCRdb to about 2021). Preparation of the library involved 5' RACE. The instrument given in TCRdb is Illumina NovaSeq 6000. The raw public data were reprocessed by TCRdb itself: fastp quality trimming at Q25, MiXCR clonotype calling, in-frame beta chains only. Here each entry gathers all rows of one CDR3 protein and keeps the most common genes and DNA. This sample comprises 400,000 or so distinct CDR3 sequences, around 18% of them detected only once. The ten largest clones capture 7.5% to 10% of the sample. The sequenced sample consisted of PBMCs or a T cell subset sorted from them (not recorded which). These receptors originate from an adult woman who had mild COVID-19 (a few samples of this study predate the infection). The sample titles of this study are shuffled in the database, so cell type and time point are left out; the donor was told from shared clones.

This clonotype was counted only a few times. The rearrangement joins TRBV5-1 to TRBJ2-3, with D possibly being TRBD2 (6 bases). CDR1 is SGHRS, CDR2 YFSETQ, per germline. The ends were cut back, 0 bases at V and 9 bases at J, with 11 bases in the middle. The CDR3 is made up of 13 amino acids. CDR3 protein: CASSLGPGETQYF. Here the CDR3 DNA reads TGCGCCAGCAGCTTGGGACCGGGGGAGACGCAGTATTTT.

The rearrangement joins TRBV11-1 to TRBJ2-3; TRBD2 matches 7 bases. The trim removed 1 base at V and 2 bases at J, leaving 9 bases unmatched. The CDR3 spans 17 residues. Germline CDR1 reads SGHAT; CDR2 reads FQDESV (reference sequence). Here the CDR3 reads CASSLDWGGGPTDTQYF. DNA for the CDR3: TGTGCCAGCAGCTTAGATTGGGGCGGGGGTCCCACAGATACGCAGTATTTT.